One and the same sample provided the 11 T cell receptor beta chains below, sequenced in a study of control samples from healthy donors and cancer patients (dated by TCRdb to 2020 to 2021). Libraries were built with the immunoSEQ multiplex PCR assay. TCRdb obtained this table from immuneACCESS and retained in-frame rearrangements with V and J assigned. These tables miss some clones; where compared with another copy, unresolved V genes account for less than half of the shortfall, and the remainder is unexplained. The sample data list about 110,000 clones, and roughly 91% of these were observed just once. The ten top clones hold around 17% of the sample. Sequenced sample: blood. These receptors originate from a woman aged 45-59 years in good health.

The V and J genes are TRBV5-5 and TRBJ1-4; TRBD1 agrees at 9 bases. The CDR3 is made up of 16 amino acids. Trimming cost V 4 bases and J 5 bases; bases outside gene matches: 9. Germline V gene data show CDR1 as SGHKS and CDR2 as YYEKEE (reference sequence). The CDR3 DNA is TGTGCCAGCAGCGGCTACCCGGGGACAGGGAATGAAAAACTGTTTTTT. Protein sequence: CASSGYPGTGNEKLFF.

J is TRBJ1-5 and V is TRBV27, with D possibly TRBD1 on 6 matching bases. V lost 6 bases and J lost 7, with 13 bases in between. This CDR3 contains 13 residues. Germline V gives CDR1 MNHEY, CDR2 SMNVEV (reference sequence). Here the CDR3 DNA reads TGTGCCAGCAGGCCACAGGGCGGACAGCCCCAGCATTTT. This codes for CASRPQGGQPQHF.

The chain uses TRBV5-4 and TRBJ2-7, with no clear D. V was pared by 4 bases and J by 5 bases, with 10 bases between. Germline CDR1 reads SGHNT; CDR2 reads YYREEE (reference sequence). The CDR3 loop spans 12 amino acids. The CDR3 DNA is TGTGCCAGCAGCCCCCTGGGTGACGAGCAGTACTTC. Amino acid sequence: CASSPLGDEQYF.

This chain links TRBV11-2 with TRBJ2-5; 11 bases match TRBD2. This CDR3 spans 15 amino acids. Per germline, CDR1 SGHAT and CDR2 FQNNGV. With 2 bases clipped from V and 3 bases from J, the junction kept 2 bases outside the gene matches. In DNA, the CDR3 is TGTGCCAGCAGCTTACCTAGCGGGGGGAAAGAGACCCAGTACTTC. Residues: CASSLPSGGKETQYF.

The CDR3 nucleotides read TGTGCCAGCAGCTTATATACCCCGGACACATACGAGCAGTACGTC. Translating it yields CASSLYTPDTYEQYV. This rearrangement joins TRBV7-3 to TRBJ2-7, with D possibly being TRBD1 (5 bases). The CDR3 is made up of 15 amino acids. Trimming took 2 bases from V and 4 from J, leaving 15 bases between them. CDR1 and CDR2 from the germline V gene are SGHTA and FQGTGA.

The chain has TRBV5-5 and TRBJ2-3, with no clear D. Germline values: CDR1 SGHKS, CDR2 YYEKEE (reference sequence). This CDR3 spans 15 amino acids. Trimming left V 1 base short and J 0 bases short, with 9 bases between. CDR3 protein: CASSLQKTSTDTQYF. In DNA, the CDR3 is TGTGCCAGCAGCTTGCAGAAAACTAGCACAGATACGCAGTATTTT.

V usage is TRBV5-4 and J usage is TRBJ2-2; 10 positions match TRBD1. CDR1 and CDR2 from the germline V gene are SGHNT and YYREEE (reference sequence). After removal of 2 bases from V and 6 bases from J, the junction contained 13 bases not matched to a gene. The CDR3 is 18 residues long. CDR3 bases: TGTGCCAGCAGCTTTCCTTATATAGGACAGGGGGGCGCCGGGGAGCTGTTTTTT. Encoded protein: CASSFPYIGQGGAGELFF.

The V gene is TRBV5-1, the J gene TRBJ1-1, with D perhaps TRBD1 (5 bases). Germline loops: CDR1 SGHRS, CDR2 YFSETQ. This CDR3 has 14 amino acids. V lost 4 bases and J 4 bases, leaving 14 bases between the germline ends. The CDR3 reads CASSRRGQGTEAFF. CDR3 in DNA: TGCGCCAGCAGCCGGCGTGGCCAGGGCACTGAAGCTTTCTTT.

The chain is built from TRBV27 and TRBJ1-2, with TRBD1 matching 11 bases. The germline CDR1 and CDR2 sequences are MNHEY and SMNVEV (reference sequence). The CDR3 runs 14 residues. The ends lost 5 bases at V and 8 bases at J; junction bases unmatched: 7. The CDR3 is CASSLRTGGVGYTF. The DNA of the CDR3 is TGTGCCAGCAGTCTCCGGACAGGGGGCGTGGGCTACACCTTC.

The rearrangement joins TRBV27 to TRBJ2-7; TRBD1 matches 8 bases. The CDR3 spans 15 residues. Germline V gene sequence: CDR1 MNHEY, CDR2 SMNVEV (reference sequence). V lost 5 bases and J lost 0; bases outside the gene matches: 6. CDR3: CASSPGTGSSYEQYV. In DNA form, the CDR3 reads TGTGCCAGCAGTCCAGGGACAGGTAGCTCCTACGAGCAGTACGTC.

This clone is a singleton in its sample. V is TRBV6-4 and J is TRBJ2-3, with D uncertain. V lost 2 bases to trimming and J lost 4 bases, with 7 bases between them. Germline assignment: CDR1 MRHNA and CDR2 SNTAGT. The CDR3 consists of 13 residues. CDR3 residues: CASSDQSADTQYF. CDR3 nucleotides: TGTGCCAGCAGTGACCAGAGTGCAGATACGCAGTATTTT.